The entry that follows covers one T cell receptor (beta chain) sequence. Trimming cost V 1 base and J 10 bases; bases outside gene matches: 8. Germline V gene lookup returns CDR1 LGHNA and CDR2 YNFKEQ. The CDR3 covers 16 residues. This record comes from a study of blood T cell repertoires in COVID-19. In the study overall: Acute-phase and convalescent COVID-19 samples originated in the United States, Italy and Spain.

As processed by the authors: From reference gene primer amplification, estimates of nucleated cell counts were derived. Profiled with immunoSEQ multiplex PCR; TCRdb holds only in-frame clones, not every one. The V and J calls and clone size come from that table; D and trimming were worked out from the DNA. Counted here are about 73,000 clones, about 86% occurring once; the ten biggest clones make up about 5%. The source material was peripheral blood. V gene TRBV4-2 combines with J gene TRBJ2-3, with 13 bases fitting TRBD2. This receptor was taken from a man between 45 and 60 years old with active COVID-19. The DNA for the CDR3 is TGTGCCAGCAGCCAAGGCGTAGGACTAGCGGGAGAACCGCAGTATTTT. Its translation is CASSQGVGLAGEPQYF.